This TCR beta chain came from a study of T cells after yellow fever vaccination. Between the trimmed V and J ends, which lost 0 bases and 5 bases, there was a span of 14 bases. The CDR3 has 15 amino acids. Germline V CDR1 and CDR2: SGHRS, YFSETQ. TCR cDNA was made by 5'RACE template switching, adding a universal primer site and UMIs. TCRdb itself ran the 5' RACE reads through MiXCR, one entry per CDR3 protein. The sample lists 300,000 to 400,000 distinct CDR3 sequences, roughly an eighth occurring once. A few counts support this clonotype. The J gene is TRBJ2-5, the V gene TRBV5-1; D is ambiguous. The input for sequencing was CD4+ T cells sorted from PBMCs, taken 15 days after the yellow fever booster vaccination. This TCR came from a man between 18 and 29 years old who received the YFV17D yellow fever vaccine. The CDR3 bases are TGCGCCAGCAGCTTGGTGAGGCATACCTCGGAGACCCAGTACTTC. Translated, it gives CASSLVRHTSETQYF.